This TCR beta chain was recorded in a study of blood T cell repertoires in COVID-19. The CDR3 spans 14 residues. V gave up 1 base and J gave up 6 bases, with 12 bases separating them. The germline V gene encodes CDR1 LNHDA and CDR2 SQIVND (reference sequence). This clone has just a few counts. The table came from immunoSEQ multiplex PCR; TCRdb's copy has only in-frame clones and leaves some out. The repertoire holds hundreds of thousands of clones, with around 87% as singletons. The V call is TRBV19, the J call TRBJ1-2; D is ambiguous. The sequencing sample was made of peripheral blood. This receptor was taken from a woman in her forties or fifties with COVID-19, enrolled during active disease. CDR3 in amino acids: CASSIGRVLNGYTF. The CDR3 DNA is TGTGCCAGTAGTATAGGGAGGGTTTTGAATGGCTACACCTTC.